The clone carrying this TCR beta chain was observed a few times. Its antigen is not identified. RNA transcripts served as the template for amplifying TCR beta CDR3 regions. Using the HTBI primer set, a first-round RT-PCR was run on the TCR CDR3. From the multiplex PCR reads, TCRdb called clonotypes with MiXCR, one entry per CDR3 protein. The data contain 300,000 to 450,000 distinct CDR3 sequences, more than 20% of them singletons. If no ophthalmopathy progression occurred within 18 months, Graves' hyperthyroidism was stable. V was cut by 3 bases and J by 0 bases, with 9 bases left in between. Germline-derived CDR1 and CDR2 are KGHSH and LQKENI. The CDR3 has 14 amino acids. The data derive from a study of T cells in Graves' hyperthyroidism and ophthalmopathy. Study-wide results and caveats: Ophthalmopathy was told apart from stable hyperthyroidism by a 13 V-J model.

The receptor was isolated from a man in his fifties or sixties with Graves' hyperthyroidism. Sequenced sample: blood. The genes are TRBV18 and TRBJ2-7; a weak D match, TRBD1 (5 bases). CDR3 residues: CASSPGPSSYEQYF. The CDR3 DNA reads TGTGCCAGCTCACCGGGGCCCAGCTCCTACGAGCAGTACTTC.